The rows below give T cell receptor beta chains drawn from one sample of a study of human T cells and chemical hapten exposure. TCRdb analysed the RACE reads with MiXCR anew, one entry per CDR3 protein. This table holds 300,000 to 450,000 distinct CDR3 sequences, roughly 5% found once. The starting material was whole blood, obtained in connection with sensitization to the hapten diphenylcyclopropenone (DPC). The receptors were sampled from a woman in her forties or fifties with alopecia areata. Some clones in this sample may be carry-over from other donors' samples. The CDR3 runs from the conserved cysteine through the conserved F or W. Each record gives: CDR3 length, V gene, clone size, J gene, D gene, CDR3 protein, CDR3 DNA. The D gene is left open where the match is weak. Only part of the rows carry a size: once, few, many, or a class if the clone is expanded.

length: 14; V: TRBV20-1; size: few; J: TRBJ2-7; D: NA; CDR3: CSAPEPGTSYEQYF; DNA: TGCAGTGCGCCAGAACCTGGGACTTCCTACGAGCAGTACTTC
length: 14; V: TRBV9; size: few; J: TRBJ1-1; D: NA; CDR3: CASSAGGRGTEAFF; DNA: TGTGCCAGCAGCGCGGGGGGACGGGGCACTGAAGCTTTCTTT
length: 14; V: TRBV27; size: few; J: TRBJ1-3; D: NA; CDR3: CASSFQGSGNTIYF; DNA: TGTGCCAGCAGTTTTCAAGGCTCTGGAAACACCATATATTTT
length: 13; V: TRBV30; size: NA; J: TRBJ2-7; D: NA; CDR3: CAWSVSPGSEQYF; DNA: TGTGCCTGGAGTGTCTCACCGGGGAGCGAGCAGTACTTC
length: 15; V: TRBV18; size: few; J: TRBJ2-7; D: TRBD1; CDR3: CASSPLHRGMDEQYF; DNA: TGTGCCAGCTCACCACTGCACAGGGGGATGGACGAGCAGTACTTC
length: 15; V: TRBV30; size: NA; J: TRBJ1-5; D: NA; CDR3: CAWSVGTTGGQPQHF; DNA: TGTGCCTGGAGTGTAGGGACAACGGGGGGTCAGCCCCAGCATTTT
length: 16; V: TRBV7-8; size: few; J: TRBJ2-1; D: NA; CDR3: CASTPHRGGGYNEQFF; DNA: TGTGCCAGCACCCCCCACAGGGGGGGCGGATACAATGAGCAGTTCTTC
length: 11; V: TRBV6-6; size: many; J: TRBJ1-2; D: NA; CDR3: CASGLEYGYTF; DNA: TGTGCCAGTGGGTTGGAGTATGGCTACACCTTC
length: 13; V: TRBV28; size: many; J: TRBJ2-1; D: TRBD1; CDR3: CATSGGEHNEQFF; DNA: TGTGCCACCTCAGGGGGCGAGCACAATGAGCAGTTCTTC
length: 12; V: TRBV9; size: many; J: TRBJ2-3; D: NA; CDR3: CASSVGIDTQYF; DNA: TGTGCCAGCAGCGTAGGCATAGATACGCAGTATTTT
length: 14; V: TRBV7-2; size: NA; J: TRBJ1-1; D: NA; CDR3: CASSPGGMATEAFF; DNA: TGTGCCAGCAGCCCCGGCGGTATGGCCACTGAAGCTTTCTTT
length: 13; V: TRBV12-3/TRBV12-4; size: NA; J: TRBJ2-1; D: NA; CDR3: CASSSPEYNEQFF; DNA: TGTGCCAGCAGTTCCCCAGAGTACAATGAGCAGTTCTTC
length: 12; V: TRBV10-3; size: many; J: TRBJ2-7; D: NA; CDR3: CAIGNSAYEQYF; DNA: TGTGCCATCGGTAACAGTGCCTACGAGCAGTACTTC
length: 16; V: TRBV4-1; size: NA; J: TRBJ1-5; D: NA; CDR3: CASSQEGRGLDQPQHF; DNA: TGCGCCAGCAGCCAAGAAGGCCGGGGCCTCGACCAGCCCCAGCATTTT
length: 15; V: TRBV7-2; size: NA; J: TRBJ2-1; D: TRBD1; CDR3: CASSTGQGPYNEQFF; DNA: TGTGCCAGCAGCACGGGACAGGGGCCTTATAATGAGCAGTTCTTC
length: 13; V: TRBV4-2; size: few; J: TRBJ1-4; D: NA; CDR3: CASSLLGSEKLFF; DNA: TGTGCCAGCAGCCTCCTAGGAAGCGAAAAACTGTTTTTT
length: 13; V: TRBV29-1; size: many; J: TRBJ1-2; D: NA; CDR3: CSVEGASQYGYTF; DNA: TGCAGCGTTGAAGGGGCCAGCCAGTATGGCTACACCTTC
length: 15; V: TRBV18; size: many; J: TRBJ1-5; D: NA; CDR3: CASSLERESNQPQHF; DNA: TGTGCCAGCTCCCTTGAGAGAGAAAGCAATCAGCCCCAGCATTTT
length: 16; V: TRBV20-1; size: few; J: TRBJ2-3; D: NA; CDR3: CSAPTLEGVGTDTQYF; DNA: TGCAGTGCCCCCACCCTAGAAGGGGTTGGGACAGATACGCAGTATTTT
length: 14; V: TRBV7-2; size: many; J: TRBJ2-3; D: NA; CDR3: CASSLGVAGDTQYF; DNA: TGTGCCAGCAGCTTAGGAGTAGCAGGGGATACGCAGTATTTT
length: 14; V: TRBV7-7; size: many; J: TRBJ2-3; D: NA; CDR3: CASSLFGGTDTQYF; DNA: TGTGCCAGCAGCTTATTCGGGGGCACAGATACGCAGTATTTT
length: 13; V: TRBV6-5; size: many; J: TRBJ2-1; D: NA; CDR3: CASSYPTEGEQFF; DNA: TGTGCCAGCAGTTACCCTACCGAAGGGGAGCAGTTCTTC
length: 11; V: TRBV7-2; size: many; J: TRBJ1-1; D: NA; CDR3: CASSGGREAFF; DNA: TGTGCCAGCAGCGGGGGCAGGGAAGCTTTCTTT
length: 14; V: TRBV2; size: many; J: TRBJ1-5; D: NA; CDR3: CASSRDLSNQPQHF; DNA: TGTGCCAGCAGCCGGGACCTTAGCAATCAGCCCCAGCATTTT
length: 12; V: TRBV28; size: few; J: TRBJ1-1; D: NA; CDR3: CASSLQVTEAFF; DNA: TGTGCCAGCAGTTTGCAGGTCACTGAAGCTTTCTTT
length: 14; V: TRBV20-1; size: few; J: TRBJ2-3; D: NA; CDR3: CSARDGGPIRGQYF; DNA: TGCAGTGCTAGAGATGGCGGCCCTATAAGGGGGCAGTATTTT
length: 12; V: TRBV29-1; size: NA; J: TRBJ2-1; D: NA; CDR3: CSAEGLYVEQFF; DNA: TGCAGCGCCGAAGGCCTTTATGTCGAGCAGTTCTTC
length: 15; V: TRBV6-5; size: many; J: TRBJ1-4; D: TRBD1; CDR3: CASRPTTGENEKLFF; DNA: TGTGCCAGCAGACCGACGACAGGGGAGAATGAAAAACTGTTTTTT
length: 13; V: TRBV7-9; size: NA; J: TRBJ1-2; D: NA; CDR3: CASSLNAGGGYTF; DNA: TGTGCCAGCAGCTTAAACGCAGGAGGTGGCTACACCTTC
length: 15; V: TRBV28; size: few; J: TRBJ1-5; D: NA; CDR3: CASSFRRGSNQPQHF; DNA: TGTGCCAGCAGTTTTAGGAGGGGTAGCAATCAGCCCCAGCATTTT
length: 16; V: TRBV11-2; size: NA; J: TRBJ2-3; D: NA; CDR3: CASSIGGSAKGDTQYF; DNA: TGTGCCAGCAGCATAGGGGGTAGCGCAAAAGGGGATACGCAGTATTTT
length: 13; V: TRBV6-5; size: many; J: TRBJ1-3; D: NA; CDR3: CASISDSGNTIYF; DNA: TGTGCCAGCATCAGTGACTCTGGAAACACCATATATTTT